The present TCR beta chain was sequenced within a study of read filtering for tumor transcriptome and immune sequencing (TCRdb year 2020). Regarding the research as a whole: The cohort had roughly 18 male and 11 to 15 female patients with a mean age of around 66 years, ranging from about 40 to 85. After DNase treatment, whole-transcriptome libraries were prepared with the TruSeq RNA Access Library Prep Kit. A main aim was a read-filtering strategy for immune repertoire data, specifically whether clonotypes supported by a single read should be removed. By revised international staging, about 8 patients were R-ISS I, around 15 were R-ISS II and over 5 were R-ISS III. TCR-region mapped reads per sample ranged from about 4 to 10.27 million with IR-seq versus only about 75 to 1273 with RNA-seq. Using the same bone marrow samples, the study ran both targeted immune repertoire sequencing and bulk whole-transcriptome sequencing and then compared the TCR repertoires from each method. Study-wide findings and limitations: Rather than purified T cells, the sorted CD138-negative fraction was a mixed bone marrow immune population. In IR-seq, 80% to 85% of clonotypes but 3% to 3.5% of total reads were represented by single-read clonotypes, whereas in RNA-seq, 74.6% of clonotypes and around 47% of reads were represented by single-read clonotypes. The correlation between IR-seq and RNA-seq shared clonotype proportions rose when single-read clonotypes were removed. Compared with RNA-seq, IR-seq captured clonotypes at much higher depth and more reliably, and a smaller IR-seq throughput was enough to identify most shared clonotypes.

Every patient had bone marrow sampled at the time of active disease. Ficoll-Hypaque density gradient centrifugation was used to isolate bone marrow mononuclear cells. Myeloma plasma cells were removed and CD138-negative cells were obtained by negative selection following labeling with CD138 magnetic microbeads on a MACS separator. The purity of the isolated cells was checked by flow cytometry with CD138 antibodies on an Attune NxT. Total RNA was extracted using TRIzol reagent and was quantified on a NanoDrop spectrophotometer. For each patient, the CD138-negative bone marrow sample underwent paired RNA-seq and IR-seq. Trimming takes 5 bases off V and 8 bases off J; junction bases not matched to a gene: 11. From cysteine to phenylalanine, the CDR3 is 15 amino acids long. The DNA shown is the 45-base CDR3, in frame from base 1. Per the germline V gene, SGHAT is the CDR1 and FQNNGV is the CDR2. TCR libraries were constructed from approximately 360 ng RNA using the Immunoverse kit, and molecular barcoded adaptors covering alpha/delta and beta/gamma chains were employed. TCR library preparation used the same RNA that went into transcriptome sequencing. TCR libraries were sequenced on an Illumina HiSeq 4000 with 2 x 150 cycles. The study's processing was this. TCR reads were aligned to human V, D, J and C references and assembled into CDR3 clonotypes with MiXCR, including quality filtering and error correction. Clonotype counts and gene usage diversity were analyzed with the tcR package in R. Raw mapping reads were checked after the RNA-seq reads had been mapped by STAR aligner version 2.5.3a onto the human GRCh37 genome. IR-seq fastq files were randomly downsampled with Seqtk 1.3 to test the effect of sequencing depth on detected clonotypes. TCRdb trimmed public reads at Q25 via fastp, called clones via MiXCR and kept in-frame beta chains. A single entry per CDR3 protein holds the most common genes and DNA from its merged rows. What appears here as the V and J calls and clone size reflects TCRdb's work, not the paper's. The sample includes around 38,000 distinct CDR3 sequences, with roughly 13% observed a single time. In total, the top ten clones hold around 26% of the sample.

At least ten counts were recorded for this clonotype. Its antigen remains undetermined. Base qualities were left out, and no much larger clone turns up one base away. Sequenced sample: a population of CD138-negative cells sorted from bone marrow. Sample cell subset or site, as interpreted from the label and publication: bone marrow mononuclear cells depleted of CD138+ plasma/myeloma cells by negative magnetic selection. The chain is assembled from TRBV11-2 and TRBJ2-1; 8 junctional bases match TRBD1. The clonotype comes from a donor at least 40 years old with multiple myeloma. The CDR3 corresponds to CASSLTGGVGDEQFF. The bases are TGTGCCAGCAGCCTAACAGGGGGTGTCGGCGATGAGCAGTTCTTC.